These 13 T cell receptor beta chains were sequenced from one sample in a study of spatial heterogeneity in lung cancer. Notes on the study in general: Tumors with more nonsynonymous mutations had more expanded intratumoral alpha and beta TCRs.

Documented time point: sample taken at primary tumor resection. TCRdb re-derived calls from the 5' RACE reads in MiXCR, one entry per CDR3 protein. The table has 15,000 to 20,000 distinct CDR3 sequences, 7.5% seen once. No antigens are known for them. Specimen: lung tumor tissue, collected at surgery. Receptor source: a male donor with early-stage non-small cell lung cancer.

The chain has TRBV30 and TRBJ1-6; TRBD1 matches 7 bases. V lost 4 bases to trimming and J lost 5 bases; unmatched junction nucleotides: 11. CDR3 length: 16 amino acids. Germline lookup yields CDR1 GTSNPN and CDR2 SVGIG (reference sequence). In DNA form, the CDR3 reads TGTGCCTGGAAGGACCGCGGACAGGCGAATAATTCACCCCTCCACTTT. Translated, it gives CAWKDRGQANNSPLHF.

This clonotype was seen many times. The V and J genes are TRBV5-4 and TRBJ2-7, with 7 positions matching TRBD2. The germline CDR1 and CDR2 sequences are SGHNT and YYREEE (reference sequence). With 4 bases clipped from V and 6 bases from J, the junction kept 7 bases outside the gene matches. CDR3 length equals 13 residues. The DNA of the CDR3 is TGTGCCAGCAGCCTGCCGACGGGGGGCGAGCAGTACTTC. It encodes CASSLPTGGEQYF.

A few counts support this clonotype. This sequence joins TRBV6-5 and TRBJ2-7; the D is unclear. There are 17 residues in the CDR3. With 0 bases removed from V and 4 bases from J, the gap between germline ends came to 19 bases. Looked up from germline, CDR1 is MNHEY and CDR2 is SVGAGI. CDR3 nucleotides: TGTGCCAGCAGTTACTCGACGACGAAGGTGCCCAGTTACGAGCAGTACTTC. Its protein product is CASSYSTTKVPSYEQYF.

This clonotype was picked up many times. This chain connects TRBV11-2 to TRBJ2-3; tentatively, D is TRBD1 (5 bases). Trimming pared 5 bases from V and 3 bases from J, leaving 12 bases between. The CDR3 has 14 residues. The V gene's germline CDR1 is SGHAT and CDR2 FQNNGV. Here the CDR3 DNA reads TGTGCCAGCAGCGTGTCCAGGGTTACAGATACGCAGTATTTT. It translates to CASSVSRVTDTQYF.

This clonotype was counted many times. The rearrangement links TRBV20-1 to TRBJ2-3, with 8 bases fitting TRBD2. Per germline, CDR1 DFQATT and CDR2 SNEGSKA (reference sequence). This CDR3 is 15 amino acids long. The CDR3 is CSTALRGAGTDTQYF. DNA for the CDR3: TGCAGCACCGCACTGCGGGGGGCCGGCACAGATACGCAGTATTTT.

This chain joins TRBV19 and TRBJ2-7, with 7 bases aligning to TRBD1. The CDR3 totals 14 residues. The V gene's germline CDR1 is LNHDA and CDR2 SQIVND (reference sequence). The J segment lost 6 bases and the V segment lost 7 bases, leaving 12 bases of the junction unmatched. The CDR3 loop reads CASTATGHGSEQYF. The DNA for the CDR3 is TGTGCCAGTACCGCGACAGGGCATGGGTCCGAGCAGTACTTC.

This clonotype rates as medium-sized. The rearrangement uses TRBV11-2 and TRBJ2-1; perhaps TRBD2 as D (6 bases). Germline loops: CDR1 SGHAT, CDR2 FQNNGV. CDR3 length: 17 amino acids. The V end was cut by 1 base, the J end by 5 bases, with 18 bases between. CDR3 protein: CASSLAGSGRRDNEQFF. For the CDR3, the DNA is TGTGCCAGCAGCTTAGCGGGTTCCGGCCGGAGGGACAATGAGCAGTTCTTC.

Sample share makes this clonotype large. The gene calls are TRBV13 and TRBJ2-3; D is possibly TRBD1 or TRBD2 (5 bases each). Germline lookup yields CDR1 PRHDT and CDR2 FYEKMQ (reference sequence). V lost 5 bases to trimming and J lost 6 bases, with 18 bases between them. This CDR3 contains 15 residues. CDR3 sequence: CASSPRQGRRDTQYF. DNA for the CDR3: TGTGCCAGCAGCCCGAGGCAGGGAAGGAGGGATACGCAGTATTTT.

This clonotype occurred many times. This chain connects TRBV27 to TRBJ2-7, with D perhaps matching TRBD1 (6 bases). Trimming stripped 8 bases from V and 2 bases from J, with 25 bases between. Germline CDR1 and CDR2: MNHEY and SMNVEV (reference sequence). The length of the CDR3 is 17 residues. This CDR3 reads CASPHTGTPTDPYEQYF. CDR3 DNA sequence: TGTGCCAGCCCCCACACCGGGACACCGACCGACCCCTACGAGCAGTACTTC.

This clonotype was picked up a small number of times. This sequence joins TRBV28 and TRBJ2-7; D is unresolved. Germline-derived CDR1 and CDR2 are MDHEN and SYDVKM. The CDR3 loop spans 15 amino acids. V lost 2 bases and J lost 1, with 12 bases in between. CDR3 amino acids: CASSLTRRPSYEQYF. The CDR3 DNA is TGTGCCAGCAGTTTAACGAGGCGACCTTCCTACGAGCAGTACTTC.

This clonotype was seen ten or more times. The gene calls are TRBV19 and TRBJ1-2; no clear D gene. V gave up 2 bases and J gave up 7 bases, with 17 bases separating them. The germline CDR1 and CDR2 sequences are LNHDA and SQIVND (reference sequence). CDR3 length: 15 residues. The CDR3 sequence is CASSIRILDDGGYTF. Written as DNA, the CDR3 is TGTGCCAGTAGTATACGGATCCTAGATGATGGTGGCTACACCTTC.

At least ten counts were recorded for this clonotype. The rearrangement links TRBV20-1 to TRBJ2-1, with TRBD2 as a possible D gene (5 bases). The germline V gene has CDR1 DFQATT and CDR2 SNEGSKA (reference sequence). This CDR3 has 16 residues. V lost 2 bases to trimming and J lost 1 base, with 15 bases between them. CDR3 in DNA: TGCAGTGCTAGACTCGTAACCTCGGGATCCTACAATGAGCAGTTCTTC. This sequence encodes CSARLVTSGSYNEQFF.

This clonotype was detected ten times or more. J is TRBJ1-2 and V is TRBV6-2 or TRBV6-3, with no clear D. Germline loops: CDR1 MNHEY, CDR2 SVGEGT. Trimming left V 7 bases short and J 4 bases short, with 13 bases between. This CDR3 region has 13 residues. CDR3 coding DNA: TGTGCCAGCACGGACGGACCCAGCTATGGCTACACCTTC. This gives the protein CASTDGPSYGYTF.